This T cell receptor (beta chain) appears in the sequencing data of a study of metastatic and nonmetastatic thyroid tumors (TCRdb year 2020). Regarding the complete study: For patients with malignant and with benign thyroid disease, the researchers compared repertoires between peripheral blood samples and tumor or nodule tissue samples. Broad study findings and their caveats: TCR beta diversity was reported as significantly higher in malignant tumors than in benign nodules, in both blood and tumor samples.

V is pared back by 4 bases and J by 4 bases, with 12 bases lying between the germline termini. In the germline V gene, CDR1 corresponds to SGHRS and CDR2 to YFSETQ. The CDR3, from cysteine to phenylalanine, totals 14 residues. Just the 42-base CDR3 DNA is kept, in frame starting at base 1. Ten or more counts support this clone. Its antigen is unknown. It has no much larger one-base neighbor in the sample; base qualities were not kept. Libraries were prepared through PCR. TCRdb lists the instrument as Illumina HiSeq 4000. High-throughput sequencing was used to profile the TCR beta-chain CDR3 region of each patient. Per the authors' processing: Drawing on CDR3 differences between clinicopathological groups, the researchers built a classifier meant to tell apart patients with distant-metastatic papillary thyroid cancer. Repertoire diversity was assessed with the Shannon index, and tumor-blood repertoire similarity with the Morisita-Horn index. In TCRdb, the public reads were trimmed at Q25 with fastp and aligned with MiXCR, with productive beta chains retained. V and J calls and clone size were set by TCRdb, not the authors. The sample table records about 59,000 clones; around 15% of these occur just once. Jointly, the top ten make up over 8.5% of the sample.

No patient had received any treatment before thyroid surgery. Using T-cell receptor beta sequencing, the researchers looked back retrospectively at clinical samples from patients, gathered between about 2011 and 2019. The chain is encoded by TRBV5-1 joined to TRBJ2-1; the D segment could be TRBD2, given 5 matching bases. Sequences were obtained from blood. This sequence originates from a male donor with papillary thyroid cancer or a benign thyroid nodule (not recorded which). Some clones in this sample may be carry-over from other donors' samples. The CDR3 amino acid sequence is: CASSPRTGYNEQFF. The DNA sequence follows: TGCGCCAGCAGCCCAAGGACTGGATACAATGAGCAGTTCTTC.